The 17 T cell receptor beta chains below were found in one sample sequenced in a study of T cells after yellow fever vaccination (dated by TCRdb to the late 2010s). Taken with the paper, the label for treatment or condition translates to: live attenuated yellow fever vaccine strain. Receptor amplification or capture employed 5' RACE. For sequencing, an Illumina NovaSeq 6000 was employed. The public reads were reanalyzed by TCRdb: fastp trimming at Q25, MiXCR alignment, in-frame beta chains only. Each CDR3 protein gets just one entry, which takes the most common genes and DNA from the rows behind it. This sample has around 310,000 distinct CDR3 sequences in its table, and around 3.9% of those were observed once. The ten largest clones capture roughly 24% of the sample. The sample here was PBMCs, taken 5 days after the yellow fever booster vaccination. The receptors stem from a man younger than 35 who received the YFV17D yellow fever vaccine.

This clonotype was found many times. The chain carries TRBV7-2 and TRBJ2-1, with 9 positions matching TRBD2. The CDR3 loop spans 15 amino acids. The V gene end was trimmed by 2 bases and the J gene end by 5 bases; junction bases not matched to a gene: 4. Germline V CDR1 and CDR2: SGHTA, FQGNSA. This CDR3 is CASSLMAGGNNEQFF. DNA for the CDR3: TGTGCCAGCAGCTTAATGGCGGGGGGGAACAATGAGCAGTTCTTC.

The J gene is TRBJ2-3, the V gene TRBV20-1; a weak D match, TRBD2 (6 bases). CDR1 is DFQATT, CDR2 SNEGSKA, per germline (reference sequence). CDR3 length: 15 residues. V gave up 3 bases and J gave up 10 bases, with 23 bases separating them. CDR3 sequence reads: CSASAGTFNPHAQYF. CDR3 bases: TGCAGTGCTAGTGCCGGGACTTTCAACCCCCACGCGCAGTATTTT.

This clonotype has at least ten counts. The chain uses TRBV27 and TRBJ2-3; a weak D match, TRBD1 (6 bases). CDR1 and CDR2 (germline): MNHEY, SMNVEV (reference sequence). V lost 4 bases to trimming and J lost 4 bases, with 12 bases between them. The CDR3 sequence is 14 residues long. CDR3 sequence reads: CASSWAGAADTQYF. CDR3 nucleotide sequence: TGTGCCAGCAGTTGGGCAGGGGCGGCAGATACGCAGTATTTT.

Many counts were recorded for this clonotype. This rearrangement joins TRBV5-1 to TRBJ2-7; D might be TRBD1 (5 bases). The CDR3 extends over 13 amino acids. Germline V lookup: CDR1 SGHRS, CDR2 YFSETQ. V gave up 4 bases and J gave up 6 bases, with 14 bases separating them. This chain's CDR3 is CASSVVQGSEQYV. CDR3 in DNA: TGCGCCAGCAGCGTAGTCCAGGGTTCCGAGCAGTACGTC.

This clonotype was counted many times. This sequence joins TRBV11-2 and TRBJ2-5, with a possible D match to TRBD2 (5 bases). V was cut by 4 bases and J by 3 bases, with 9 bases left in between. The germline V gene has CDR1 SGHAT and CDR2 FQNNGV. The CDR3 totals 13 residues. The CDR3, as DNA: TGTGCCAGCAGCTATAGCGTGGAAGAGACCCAGTACTTC. Its protein is CASSYSVEETQYF.

In this sample, this clonotype turned up many times. The chain carries TRBV7-9 and TRBJ2-1; 10 bases agree with TRBD2. V lost 5 bases to trimming and J lost 8 bases; unmatched junction nucleotides: 3. The CDR3 spans 13 residues. Germline values: CDR1 SEHNR, CDR2 FQNEAQ (reference sequence). The CDR3 here is CASSTGLAYEQFF. The CDR3 DNA follows: TGTGCCAGCAGCACGGGACTAGCGTATGAGCAGTTCTTC.

This clonotype was recorded many times. The chain recombines TRBV27 with TRBJ2-2, with D hard to call. Trimming took off 2 bases at V and 5 bases at J, with 15 bases between the two ends. Germline V lookup: CDR1 MNHEY, CDR2 SMNVEV (reference sequence). CDR3 size: 16 residues. DNA of the CDR3: TGTGCCAGCAGTTTACCGGTTGGAGATTCGACCGGGGAGCTGTTTTTT. Protein sequence: CASSLPVGDSTGELFF.

The chain recombines TRBV5-6 with TRBJ1-1, with a tentative D call TRBD1 (5 bases). CDR1 and CDR2 from the germline V gene are SGHDT and YYEEEE. The CDR3 length is 15 residues. V was pared by 0 bases and J by 4 bases, with 13 bases between. In DNA form, the CDR3 reads TGTGCCAGCAGCTTGGAAGGCAGGGCGGGCACTGAAGCTTTCTTT. Translation gives CASSLEGRAGTEAFF.

The chain joins TRBV27 to TRBJ2-5, with TRBD2 matching over 10 bases. The CDR3 length is 15 residues. From germline, CDR1 is MNHEY and CDR2 SMNVEV (reference sequence). J gave up 1 base and V 8 bases, and 7 bases lay outside the gene matches. This CDR3 reads CASGTGLARQETQYF. In DNA, the CDR3 is TGTGCCAGCGGTACGGGACTAGCGCGCCAAGAGACCCAGTACTTC.

This chain uses TRBV7-2 with TRBJ1-2, with a tentative D call TRBD1 (5 bases). Trimming took 8 bases from V and 4 from J, leaving 17 bases between them. The CDR3 extends over 14 amino acids. Germline CDR1 SGHTA, CDR2 FQGNSA. As DNA, the CDR3 is TGTGCCAGCGCCCTCCCGGGGGTGTTCTATGGCTACACCTTC. This gives the protein CASALPGVFYGYTF.

The chain uses TRBV14 and TRBJ2-2; D gene unclear. In germline, CDR1 is SGHDN, CDR2 FVKESK. The ends were cut back, 4 bases at V and 1 base at J, with 10 bases in the middle. The CDR3 consists of 15 residues. CDR3 in DNA: TGTGCCAGCAGCCTTACCAGCCTGAACACCGGGGAGCTGTTTTTT. Its translation: CASSLTSLNTGELFF. The full variable domain, completed using reference TRBV14 and TRBJ2-2, is EAGVTQFPSHSVIEKGQTVTLRCDPISGHDNLYWYRRVMGKEIKFLLHFVKESKQDESGMPNNRFLAERTGGTYSTLKVQPAELEDSGVYFCASSLTSLNTGELFFGEGSRLTVL.

This clonotype was counted at least ten times. The chain employs TRBV7-7 and TRBJ2-2; D might be TRBD1 (5 bases). The CDR3 covers 14 residues. CDR1 is SSHAT and CDR2 is FNYEAQ in the germline V gene (reference sequence). Trimming cost V 5 bases and J 4 bases, with 11 bases left between them. This chain's CDR3 is CASSIGQFTGELFF. The CDR3 DNA is TGTGCCAGCAGCATAGGACAATTCACCGGGGAGCTGTTTTTT.

This clonotype was picked up a small number of times. This chain connects TRBV10-3 to TRBJ1-1, with D possibly being TRBD1 (5 bases). This CDR3 spans 14 amino acids. Germline V gene data show CDR1 as ENHRY and CDR2 as SYGVKD. V dropped 3 bases and J dropped 4 bases, with 12 bases sitting between them. The CDR3 reads CAISESGQSTEAFF. DNA for the CDR3: TGTGCCATCAGTGAATCAGGGCAGAGCACTGAAGCTTTCTTT.

The chain is built from TRBV6-1 and TRBJ1-4; 7 bases match TRBD1. CDR3 size: 14 residues. CDR1 is MNHNS, CDR2 SASEGT, per germline. Trimming at V came to 10 bases and at J to 3 bases, leaving 8 bases not matched to a gene. The CDR3 is CATEQGKSNEKLFF. DNA for the CDR3: TGTGCCACTGAACAGGGGAAATCTAATGAAAAACTGTTTTTT.

This clonotype was seen only a few times. This rearrangement joins TRBV29-1 to TRBJ1-2; D gene uncertain. V was trimmed by 0 bases and J by 2 bases, leaving 7 bases between them. From germline, CDR1 is SQVTM and CDR2 ANQGSEA. The CDR3 extends over 13 amino acids. The CDR3 reads CSVEEGLNYGYTF. CDR3 coding DNA: TGCAGCGTTGAAGAGGGTCTGAACTATGGCTACACCTTC.

This clonotype was recorded at least ten times. In DNA form, the CDR3 reads TGCGCCAGCAGCCAAGCTGGCGGATCCTACGAGCAGTACTTC. Protein sequence: CASSQAGGSYEQYF. The genes are TRBV4-3 and TRBJ2-7; D not certain. The V gene lost 1 base and the J gene lost 1 base, with 8 bases spanning the gap. The germline V gene encodes CDR1 LGHNA and CDR2 YSLEER. CDR3 size: 14 residues.

This clonotype came up a few times. V and J are TRBV29-1 and TRBJ1-2; maybe TRBD1 (5 bases). The ends were cut back, 1 base at V and 6 bases at J, with 21 bases in the middle. This CDR3 has 16 residues. Germline CDR1 SQVTM, CDR2 ANQGSEA. The CDR3, as DNA: TGCAGCGTTGAAGGGGGGGAGGAGTTTTCACCACATGGCTACACCTTC. Translated: CSVEGGEEFSPHGYTF.